The TCR beta chain described here comes from a study of T cell clones after liver transplantation. Profiled with immunoSEQ multiplex PCR; TCRdb holds only in-frame clones, not every one. The table records more than 75,000 clones, roughly 80% of them present only once. The germline CDR1 and CDR2 sequences are SNHLY and FYNNEI. The CDR3 spans 13 residues. V dropped 5 bases and J dropped 2 bases, with 4 bases sitting between them. The count of this clone is one. This specimen was CD4+ T cells from blood, taken almost 47 months after liver transplant. The rearrangement joins TRBV2 to TRBJ2-6; no firm D call. This sequence originates from a human patient who received a liver transplant. Certain T cells may be donor cells from the graft. CDR3 residues: CASSLAGANVLTF. The CDR3 region has the DNA TGTGCCAGCAGTCTGGCTGGGGCCAACGTCCTGACTTTC.